Below, one T cell receptor beta chain is given with its context. This record belongs to a study of T cell changes during pregnancy in multiple sclerosis. Libraries were prepared by immunoSEQ multiplex PCR; TCRdb keeps only in-frame clonotypes and omits some of them. Found here are 75,000 to 95,000 clones, 75% to 95% of them singletons; the top ten hold 0.9% to 0.95%. V was clipped by 1 base and J by 4 bases; unmatched bases: 6. Germline loops: CDR1 SEHNR, CDR2 FQNEAQ (reference sequence). The CDR3 has 15 residues. This TCR derives from a female donor with multiple sclerosis, enrolled in a pregnancy study. The sequenced sample was peripheral blood, obtained before pregnancy. The chain has TRBV7-9 and TRBJ1-1; 7 positions match TRBD1. The CDR3 reads CASSLGRGLGTEAFF. The CDR3 DNA reads as TGTGCCAGCAGCTTAGGTAGGGGGCTTGGCACTGAAGCTTTCTTT.